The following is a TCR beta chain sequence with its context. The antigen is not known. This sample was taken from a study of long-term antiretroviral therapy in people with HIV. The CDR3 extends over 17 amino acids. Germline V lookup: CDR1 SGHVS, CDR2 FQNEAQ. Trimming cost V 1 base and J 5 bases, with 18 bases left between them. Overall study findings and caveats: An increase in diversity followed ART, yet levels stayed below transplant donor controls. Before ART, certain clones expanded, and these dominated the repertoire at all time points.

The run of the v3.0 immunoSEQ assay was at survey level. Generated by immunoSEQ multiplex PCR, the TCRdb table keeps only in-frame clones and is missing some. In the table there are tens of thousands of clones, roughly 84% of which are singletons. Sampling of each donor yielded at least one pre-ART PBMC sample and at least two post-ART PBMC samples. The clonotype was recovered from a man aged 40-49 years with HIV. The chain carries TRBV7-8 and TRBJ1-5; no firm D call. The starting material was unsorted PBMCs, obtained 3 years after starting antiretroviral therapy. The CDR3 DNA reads TGTGCCAGCAGCTTAGGAGTGTCCCCCGGGCCCGATCAGCCCCAGCATTTT. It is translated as CASSLGVSPGPDQPQHF.